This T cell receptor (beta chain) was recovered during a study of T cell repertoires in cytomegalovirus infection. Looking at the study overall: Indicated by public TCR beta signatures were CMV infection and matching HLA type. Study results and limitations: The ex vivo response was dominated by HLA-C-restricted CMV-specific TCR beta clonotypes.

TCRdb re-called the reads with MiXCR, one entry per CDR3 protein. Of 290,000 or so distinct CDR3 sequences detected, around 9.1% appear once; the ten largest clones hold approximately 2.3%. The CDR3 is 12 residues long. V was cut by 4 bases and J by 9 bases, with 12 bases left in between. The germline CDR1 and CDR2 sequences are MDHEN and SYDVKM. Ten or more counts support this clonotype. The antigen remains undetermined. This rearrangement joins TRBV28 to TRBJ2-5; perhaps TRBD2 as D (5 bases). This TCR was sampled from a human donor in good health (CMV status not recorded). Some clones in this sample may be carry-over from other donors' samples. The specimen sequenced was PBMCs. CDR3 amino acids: CASSWGSRAQYF. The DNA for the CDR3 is TGTGCCAGCAGTTGGGGATCGAGGGCCCAGTACTTC.